Each of the 15 T cell receptor beta chains below was sequenced from the same sample in a study of CD8 T cells in Susac syndrome. Random hexamers served to reverse transcribe roughly 0.45 to 1 ug RNA. MiXCR was run by TCRdb on the immunoSEQ multiplex PCR reads, yielding one entry per CDR3 protein. The sample consists of over 200,000 distinct CDR3 sequences, just under 95% of them appearing once. The sample consisted of CD4+ T cells from PBMCs. Every receptor here comes from a human donor with multiple sclerosis.

The chain recombines TRBV30 with TRBJ1-5; no clear D gene. This CDR3 comprises 13 residues. V lost 2 bases to trimming and J lost 10 bases, with 15 bases between them. From germline, CDR1 is GTSNPN and CDR2 SVGIG (reference sequence). The CDR3 DNA follows: TGTGCCTGGAGTTACGGCGACCTTGGACCCCAGCATTTT. It is translated as CAWSYGDLGPQHF.

This chain links TRBV7-9 with TRBJ1-2; no reliable D call. The CDR3 sequence is 14 residues long. V shed 3 bases and J shed 5 bases, with 13 bases lying between them. Germline V CDR1 and CDR2: SEHNR, FQNEAQ (reference sequence). The CDR3 sequence is CASSLGHDGYGYTF. DNA of the CDR3: TGTGCCAGCAGCTTGGGCCATGATGGGTATGGCTACACCTTC. Drawing the rest from reference TRBV7-9 and TRBJ1-2, the complete variable domain is DTGVSQNPRHKITKRGQNVTFRCDPISEHNRLYWYRQTLGQGPEFLTYFQNEAQLEKSRLLSDRFSAERPKGSFSTLEIQRTEQGDSAMYLCASSLGHDGYGYTFGSGTRLTVV.

The chain carries TRBV30 and TRBJ1-5; D not resolved. The CDR3 loop spans 15 amino acids. With 0 bases removed from V and 1 base from J, the gap between germline ends came to 10 bases. Germline V gene lookup returns CDR1 GTSNPN and CDR2 SVGIG (reference sequence). The CDR3 loop reads CAWSVFGRSNQPQHF. CDR3 in DNA: TGTGCCTGGAGTGTATTCGGTCGGAGCAATCAGCCCCAGCATTTT.

The CDR3 bases are TGCAGTGCTAGAGATGGGGAACTAGCGGGGGTGGTGGGTGAGCAGTTCTTC. Translation: CSARDGELAGVVGEQFF. This chain links TRBV20-1 with TRBJ2-1; the match to TRBD2 covers 11 bases. The V gene's germline CDR1 is DFQATT and CDR2 SNEGSKA (reference sequence). This CDR3 region has 17 residues. V shed 0 bases, J shed 9 bases, and the junction held 13 bases outside the gene matches.

The chain uses TRBV5-4 and TRBJ2-5; 8 bases match TRBD1. The germline CDR1 and CDR2 sequences are SGHNT and YYREEE (reference sequence). V lost 0 bases and J lost 7; bases outside the gene matches: 11. CDR3 length: 16 residues. The CDR3 reads CASSLAGSGGARTQYF. The DNA for the CDR3 is TGTGCCAGCAGCTTGGCCGGTTCAGGGGGCGCGAGGACCCAGTACTTC.

This clonotype has a handful of counts. This sequence joins TRBV2 and TRBJ1-2, with D unresolved. From germline, CDR1 is SNHLY and CDR2 FYNNEI. Trimming pared 3 bases from V and 0 bases from J, leaving 2 bases between. This CDR3 spans 12 amino acids. CDR3 sequence: CASSDSNYGYTF. CDR3 coding DNA: TGTGCCAGCAGTGATTCTAACTATGGCTACACCTTC.

The chain uses TRBV29-1 and TRBJ2-1; D is perhaps TRBD1 (6 bases). The germline gives CDR1 SQVTM, CDR2 ANQGSEA. This CDR3 is 16 amino acids long. The V end was cut by 7 bases, the J end by 0 bases, with 19 bases between. The CDR3 DNA reads TGCAGCGGTGGAGAACAGGGCAGACTCTCCTACAATGAGCAGTTCTTC. It translates to CSGGEQGRLSYNEQFF.

The rearrangement links TRBV7-3 to TRBJ2-1, with 10 bases aligning to TRBD2. Germline assignment: CDR1 SGHTA and CDR2 FQGTGA. This CDR3 contains 15 residues. The ends lost 4 bases at V and 10 bases at J; junction bases unmatched: 10. The CDR3 here is CASSSGAGGRREQFF. The CDR3 DNA is TGTGCCAGCAGCTCCGGAGCGGGGGGGCGTCGGGAGCAGTTCTTC.

The rearrangement links TRBV25-1 to TRBJ1-1, with a tentative D call TRBD1 (5 bases). Germline CDR1 reads MGHDK; CDR2 reads SYGVNS. V was clipped by 5 bases and J by 4 bases, with 20 bases between them. This CDR3 is 16 amino acids long. The CDR3 here is CASSSGAGKFLTEAFF. CDR3 coding DNA: TGTGCCAGCAGTAGCGGGGCAGGGAAGTTTCTCACTGAAGCTTTCTTT. The full variable domain, with the rest looked up from reference TRBV25-1 and TRBJ1-1, is EADIYQTPRYLVIGTGKKITLECSQTMGHDKMYWYQQDPGMELHLIHYSYGVNSTEKGDLSSESTVSRIRTEHFPLTLESARPSHTSQYLCASSSGAGKFLTEAFFGQGTRLTVV.

The chain employs TRBV20-1 and TRBJ1-2; 9 nucleotides align to TRBD1. This CDR3 contains 13 residues. V lost 5 bases, J lost 8 bases, and 9 bases stayed unmatched. From germline, CDR1 is DFQATT and CDR2 SNEGSKA (reference sequence). The CDR3 loop reads CSAGPRTGVGYTF. DNA for the CDR3: TGCAGTGCTGGCCCTCGGACAGGGGTAGGCTACACCTTC.

The rearrangement links TRBV12-5 to TRBJ2-1; D is undetermined. V was shortened by 2 bases and J by 5 bases, with 7 bases between the two germline ends. The CDR3 runs to 13 residues. Germline V gene data show CDR1 as LGHNT and CDR2 as FRNRAP. The CDR3 DNA reads as TGTGCTAGTGGTTTGTACGGAGACAATGAGCAGTTCTTC. Its translation is CASGLYGDNEQFF.

V usage is TRBV18 and J usage is TRBJ2-1; D is undetermined. V was trimmed by 2 bases and J by 6 bases, leaving 2 bases between them. The CDR3 length is 11 residues. Germline CDR1 reads KGHSH; CDR2 reads LQKENI. The CDR3 sequence is CASSPGNEQFF. CDR3 sequence (DNA): TGTGCCAGCTCACCAGGCAATGAGCAGTTCTTC.

This clonotype was seen only once. This sequence joins TRBV20-1 and TRBJ1-5; D is uncertain. Germline V gene sequence: CDR1 DFQATT, CDR2 SNEGSKA (reference sequence). V shed 1 base and J shed 9 bases, with 19 bases lying between them. This CDR3 spans 15 amino acids. The CDR3 DNA reads as TGCAGTGCTAGAGTTGAAGAAATTTTGGGTTCGCCCCAGCATTTT. Protein: CSARVEEILGSPQHF.

The chain couples TRBV20-1 to TRBJ2-7, with 13 bases aligning to TRBD2. Germline lookup yields CDR1 DFQATT and CDR2 SNEGSKA (reference sequence). The CDR3 is 16 amino acids. Trimming removed 6 bases from V and 5 bases from J; junction bases left unmatched: 13. CDR3 in amino acids: CSAPGTTSGGRDEQYF. The CDR3 DNA is TGCAGTGCGCCAGGGACGACTAGCGGGGGGAGGGACGAGCAGTACTTC.

The chain couples TRBV12-3 or TRBV12-4 to TRBJ2-7; D ambiguous. V was pared by 4 bases and J by 6 bases, with 10 bases between. The CDR3 length is 12 residues. In DNA form, the CDR3 reads TGTGCCAGCAGTTCCTACTGGGTCGAGCAGTACTTC. Protein product: CASSSYWVEQYF.